Presented here are 24 T cell receptor beta chains from one specimen sequenced in a study of shared clonotypes between healthy human individuals. The repertoire was sequenced with immunoSEQ multiplex PCR; TCRdb's copy has only in-frame clones and lacks some. Here the sample spans approximately 320,000 clones, 74% being singletons. The sequenced sample was memory CD4+ T cells sorted from blood. Subset denoted: CD45RA-negative fraction. These TCRs come from a man aged 25-40 years in good health.

This clone was counted a few times. The J gene is TRBJ2-3, the V gene TRBV15; TRBD2 aligns across 8 bases. Germline CDR1 is LNHNV and CDR2 is YYDKDF (reference sequence). V lost 1 base, J lost 3 bases, and 9 bases stayed unmatched. The length of the CDR3 is 17 residues. Here the CDR3 DNA reads TGTGCCACCAGCAGAGGTGCGGGTAGCGGGAAGACAGATACGCAGTATTTT. Translated, it gives CATSRGAGSGKTDTQYF.

V usage is TRBV5-1 and J usage is TRBJ1-1, with D possibly matching TRBD1 (6 bases). V shed 4 bases and J shed 3 bases, with 19 bases lying between them. Looked up from germline, CDR1 is SGHRS and CDR2 is YFSETQ. The CDR3 is 16 residues long. The CDR3 sequence is CASSPNLGTFYTEAFF. The CDR3 bases are TGCGCCAGCAGCCCAAACCTCGGGACATTTTACACTGAAGCTTTCTTT.

As for this clone: A read error may explain this, as a much larger clone is one base away. This rearrangement joins TRBV10-1 to TRBJ2-1; D may be TRBD1 (7 bases). CDR1 and CDR2 from the germline V gene are WNHNN and SYGVQD (reference sequence). Deletions cut 5 bases from V and 4 bases from J, with 15 bases between. The CDR3 runs 15 residues. The CDR3 DNA sequence: TGCGCCAGCAGTCCGGCGGGACAGCAATACAATGAGCAGTTCTTC. Translated, it gives CASSPAGQQYNEQFF.

This chain joins TRBV18 and TRBJ1-3; the D is unclear. Germline values: CDR1 KGHSH, CDR2 LQKENI. Trimming removed 6 bases from V and 6 bases from J, with 12 bases in between. The CDR3 extends over 13 amino acids. The CDR3 region is CASSPTKSNTIYF. CDR3 nucleotides: TGTGCCAGCTCTCCGACGAAGTCAAACACCATATATTTT.

The CDR3 sequence: CASGRGQGIQETQYF. In nucleotides, the CDR3 is TGCGCCAGCGGCAGGGGCCAGGGGATCCAAGAGACCCAGTACTTC. The chain recombines TRBV5-1 with TRBJ2-5; D possibly corresponds to TRBD1 (6 bases). Germline V gene sequence: CDR1 SGHRS, CDR2 YFSETQ. This CDR3 spans 15 amino acids. Trimming took 7 bases from V and 1 from J, leaving 17 bases between them.

About this clone itself: A read error is the likely source, as a far larger clone sits one nucleotide away. The J gene is TRBJ2-3, the V gene TRBV5-1; 8 nucleotides align to TRBD2. CDR3 length: 14 amino acids. Germline V gene sequence: CDR1 SGHRS, CDR2 YFSETQ. J was trimmed by 2 bases and V by 4 bases; bases with no gene match: 3. CDR3 residues: CASSAGLATDTQYF. Here the CDR3 DNA reads TGCGCCAGCAGCGCCGGACTAGCCACAGATACGCAGTATTTT.

The CDR3 DNA follows: TGTGCCAGTAGTATAGAGGGCCTAAGGACAGATACGCAGTATTTT. Its protein is CASSIEGLRTDTQYF. The chain recombines TRBV19 with TRBJ2-3; unclear D gene. The CDR3 has 15 residues. The germline CDR1 and CDR2 sequences are LNHDA and SQIVND (reference sequence). The V and J ends lost 0 bases and 3 bases respectively, with 10 bases between them.

The chain carries TRBV4-3 and TRBJ2-7, with TRBD2 matching over 11 bases. The V gene's germline CDR1 is LGHNA and CDR2 YSLEER. V shed 0 bases and J 3 bases; nucleotides not matched to a gene: 1. The CDR3 contains 15 residues. The CDR3 here is CASSQETSGGYEQYF. In nucleotides, the CDR3 is TGCGCCAGCAGCCAAGAAACTAGCGGGGGCTACGAGCAGTACTTC.

V usage is TRBV18 and J usage is TRBJ1-4; the D is unclear. The CDR3 runs to 13 residues. V lost 3 bases, J lost 5 bases, and 7 bases lay in between. CDR1 and CDR2 (germline): KGHSH, LQKENI. The CDR3 is CASSPDGNEKLFF. As DNA, the CDR3 is TGTGCCAGCTCACCTGATGGGAATGAAAAACTGTTTTTT.

The chain combines TRBV11-2 with TRBJ2-7; TRBD2 matches at 12 bases. This CDR3 region has 17 residues. Germline loops: CDR1 SGHAT, CDR2 FQNNGV. V was pared by 3 bases and J by 2 bases, with 8 bases of the junction left unmatched. The CDR3 DNA follows: TGTGCCAGCAGCTTTCCCCCCGGACTAGCGGGGCCCTACGAGCAGTACTTC. Translating gives CASSFPPGLAGPYEQYF.

The CDR3 bases are TGCGCCAGCAGCCGAAACCGGGGGGAGGAGGAGCAGTACTTC. Encoded protein: CASSRNRGEEEQYF. This rearrangement joins TRBV5-1 to TRBJ2-7; TRBD2 matches at 7 bases. This CDR3 is built from 14 residues. Germline V gene data show CDR1 as SGHRS and CDR2 as YFSETQ. Trimming took 4 bases from V and 7 from J; bases not matched to a gene: 11.

This clone occurred a few times. The rearrangement joins TRBV6-6 to TRBJ2-1, with a weak D call TRBD2 (5 bases). The V gene's germline CDR1 is MNHNY and CDR2 SVGAGI (reference sequence). Trimming removed 11 bases at V and 7 bases at J, with 18 bases between. CDR3 size: 13 residues. The CDR3 nucleotides are TGTGCCGGCGGGTCGGGGTCCGGGAATGAGCAGTTCTTC. Amino acid sequence: CAGGSGSGNEQFF.

In this sample, this clone turned up a few times. This chain connects TRBV18 to TRBJ2-3, with D possibly TRBD2 on 6 matching bases. This CDR3 has 17 residues. Germline-derived CDR1 and CDR2 are KGHSH and LQKENI. Deletions cut 4 bases from V and 5 bases from J, with 22 bases between. The CDR3 nucleotides are TGTGCCAGCTCACAATATCGCGGCGCGGGGTCTGGAGATACGCAGTATTTT. Protein sequence: CASSQYRGAGSGDTQYF.

The V and J genes are TRBV7-9 and TRBJ2-1; tentative D call: TRBD2 (5 bases). V was cut by 5 bases and J by 2 bases, with 16 bases left in between. Germline V CDR1 and CDR2: SEHNR, FQNEAQ (reference sequence). This CDR3 is built from 16 residues. DNA of the CDR3: TGTGCCAGCAGCCCCCGGTTAGGAGCGGCCTACAATGAGCAGTTCTTC. Translated: CASSPRLGAAYNEQFF.

This rearrangement joins TRBV5-6 to TRBJ1-3, with a possible D match to TRBD1 (6 bases). V lost 3 bases, J lost 0 bases, and 13 bases lay in between. Germline V CDR1 and CDR2: SGHDT, YYEEEE. The CDR3 has 16 residues. The CDR3 sequence: CASSYRQALSGNTIYF. In nucleotides, the CDR3 is TGTGCCAGCAGCTACCGACAGGCACTCTCTGGAAACACCATATATTTT.

This clone was seen once. V gene TRBV30 combines with J gene TRBJ1-5; D is undetermined. The CDR3 spans 17 residues. The germline V gene encodes CDR1 GTSNPN and CDR2 SVGIG (reference sequence). V was trimmed by 2 bases and J by 0 bases, leaving 17 bases between them. The CDR3 coding sequence is TGTGCCTGGAGTAACCCTCGGTTGGGCAGTAGCAATCAGCCCCAGCATTTT. This codes for CAWSNPRLGSSNQPQHF. The full variable domain, in which reference TRBV30 and TRBJ1-5 provide the parts outside the CDR3, is SQTIHQWPATLVQPVGSPLSLECTVEGTSNPNLYWYRQAAGRGLQLLFYSVGIGQISSEVPQNLSASRPQDRQFILSSKKLLLSDSGFYLCAWSNPRLGSSNQPQHFGDGTRLSIL.

This clone was counted a few times. The chain employs TRBV27 and TRBJ1-1; D gene unclear. Germline V gene data show CDR1 as MNHEY and CDR2 as SMNVEV (reference sequence). This CDR3 spans 14 amino acids. The V end lost 6 bases, the J end lost 1 base, and 12 bases lay between the germline ends. CDR3: CASSPIERNTEAFF. CDR3 sequence (DNA): TGTGCCAGCAGCCCGATTGAGAGGAACACTGAAGCTTTCTTT.

About this clone itself: This sample includes further DNA sequences coding for the same CDR3. The chain employs TRBV2 and TRBJ2-3; no firm D call. V dropped 4 bases and J dropped 0 bases, with 8 bases sitting between them. CDR1 is SNHLY and CDR2 is FYNNEI in the germline V gene. The CDR3 is 14 amino acids. The CDR3 DNA reads TGTGCCAGCAGTGTCAGAACTAGCACAGATACGCAGTATTTT. It specifies CASSVRTSTDTQYF.

CDR3: CASRQEEAGTEAFF. DNA for the CDR3: TGTGCCAGCAGACAGGAGGAGGCTGGCACTGAAGCTTTCTTT. The V and J genes are TRBV6-4 and TRBJ1-1; tentative D call: TRBD1 (5 bases). CDR3 length: 14 amino acids. The V gene's germline CDR1 is MRHNA and CDR2 SNTAGT. V was trimmed by 6 bases and J by 4 bases, leaving 15 bases between them.

The V and J genes are TRBV7-8 and TRBJ2-7; D not resolved. The CDR3 extends over 13 amino acids. V was cut by 5 bases and J by 0 bases, with 8 bases left in between. CDR1 is SGHVS and CDR2 is FQNEAQ in the germline V gene. This CDR3 is CASSQPPSYEQYF. DNA of the CDR3: TGTGCCAGCAGCCAACCCCCCTCCTACGAGCAGTACTTC.

The CDR3 bases are TGTGCCACCGCACAGGTCCGCAATCAGCCCCAGCATTTT. It codes for CATAQVRNQPQHF. J is TRBJ1-5 and V is TRBV15; the D gene is possibly TRBD1 (5 bases). The CDR3 extends over 13 amino acids. Trimming cost V 8 bases and J 2 bases, with 10 bases left between them. The germline gives CDR1 LNHNV, CDR2 YYDKDF (reference sequence).

This clone was counted at least ten times. The V call is TRBV5-6, the J call TRBJ2-2; no clear D gene. This CDR3 region has 13 residues. Trimming shortened V by 4 bases and J by 6 bases, and 10 bases separated the two germline ends. Germline CDR1 and CDR2: SGHDT and YYEEEE. The CDR3 DNA sequence: TGTGCCAGCAGCGTAACCATCCCCGGGGAGCTGTTTTTT. Translation: CASSVTIPGELFF.

J is TRBJ2-2 and V is TRBV2; D unclear. From germline, CDR1 is SNHLY and CDR2 FYNNEI. This CDR3 is built from 13 residues. V lost 6 bases and J 7 bases, leaving 12 bases between the germline ends. In nucleotides, the CDR3 is TGTGCCAGCAGCTACGTAGTCGGCGGGGAGCTGTTTTTT. This translates into CASSYVVGGELFF.

The chain carries TRBV28 and TRBJ1-4, with TRBD1 matching over 7 bases. The CDR3 consists of 13 residues. Germline values: CDR1 MDHEN, CDR2 SYDVKM. V lost 5 bases and J lost 8; bases outside the gene matches: 5. CDR3: CASSRGRKEKLFF. The CDR3, as DNA: TGTGCCAGCAGTAGGGGGCGGAAAGAAAAACTGTTTTTT.